A selection of T cell receptor beta chains follows, all from one sample in a study of vaccination effects on CD4 cells after COVID-19. Some clones are missing from TCRdb's copy, which holds only in-frame ones; the method was immunoSEQ multiplex PCR. The table has about 73,000 clones, around 79% seen once; the top ten hold less than 3%. For these TCRs, the target antigens are not known. The sequenced sample was CD4+ T cells from PBMCs cultured with HCoV-NL63 spike peptides, obtained before COVID-19 vaccination. The receptors originated from a human donor who received a COVID-19 vaccine. Both conserved end residues are part of each CDR3. Each record gives: clone size, D gene, J gene, V gene, CDR3 DNA, CDR3 protein. D genes are given only for firm matches. The size of a clone is reported for some rows only, either as once, few or many, or as a class for expanded clones.

clone size: NA
D gene: NA
J gene: TRBJ1-1
V gene: TRBV30
CDR3 DNA: TGTGCCTGGAGTGTAATGAACACTGAAGCTTTCTTT
CDR3 protein: CAWSVMNTEAFF

clone size: NA
D gene: NA
J gene: TRBJ1-4
V gene: TRBV20-1
CDR3 DNA: TGCAGTGCTAGTGAAGTGAGAGAAAAACTGTTTTTT
CDR3 protein: CSASEVREKLFF

clone size: NA
D gene: NA
J gene: TRBJ2-1
V gene: TRBV7-3
CDR3 DNA: TGTGCCAGCAGCTTAAGGGGGGCCTACAATGAGCAGTTCTTC
CDR3 protein: CASSLRGAYNEQFF

clone size: NA
D gene: NA
J gene: TRBJ2-3
V gene: TRBV4-1
CDR3 DNA: TGCGCCAGCAGCCAATATTTACTAGCCACAGATACGCAGTATTTT
CDR3 protein: CASSQYLLATDTQYF

clone size: NA
D gene: NA
J gene: TRBJ1-1
V gene: TRBV4-1
CDR3 DNA: TGCGCCAGCAGCCAAGTTCAGTCGGCAGGAGGGGAGACTGAAGCTTTCTTT
CDR3 protein: CASSQVQSAGGETEAFF

clone size: once
D gene: TRBD1
J gene: TRBJ1-2
V gene: TRBV5-1
CDR3 DNA: TGCGCCAGCAGCCTCGTTGGACAGGGGGTCGAAGCTAACTATGGCTACACCTTC
CDR3 protein: CASSLVGQGVEANYGYTF

clone size: once
D gene: TRBD1
J gene: TRBJ1-2
V gene: TRBV5-1
CDR3 DNA: TGCGCCAGCAGCACGGGACAGGGCGGCTACACCTTC
CDR3 protein: CASSTGQGGYTF

clone size: NA
D gene: TRBD1
J gene: TRBJ2-2
V gene: TRBV18
CDR3 DNA: TGTGCCAGCTCACCAGTGGACAGGAACCCGAACACCGGGGAGCTGTTTTTT
CDR3 protein: CASSPVDRNPNTGELFF

clone size: NA
D gene: NA
J gene: TRBJ2-1
V gene: TRBV5-1
CDR3 DNA: TGCGCCAGCAGCTTACCCGGTAGTATGAATGAGCAGTTCTTC
CDR3 protein: CASSLPGSMNEQFF

clone size: NA
D gene: NA
J gene: TRBJ1-5
V gene: TRBV6-2/TRBV6-3
CDR3 DNA: TGTGCCAGCAGCTGGACACAGAATCAGCCCCAGCATTTT
CDR3 protein: CASSWTQNQPQHF

clone size: NA
D gene: NA
J gene: TRBJ2-4
V gene: TRBV6-6
CDR3 DNA: TGTGCCAGCGGGAGGAGTCCCGGCAACATTCAGTACTTC
CDR3 protein: CASGRSPGNIQYF

clone size: NA
D gene: NA
J gene: TRBJ2-2
V gene: TRBV30
CDR3 DNA: TGTGCCTGGAGTCGGTATCCCGGGGAGCTGTTTTTT
CDR3 protein: CAWSRYPGELFF

clone size: NA
D gene: TRBD1
J gene: TRBJ1-5
V gene: TRBV24-1
CDR3 DNA: TGTGCCACCAGTGATCCTACAGGGGATAGCAATCAGCCCCAGCATTTT
CDR3 protein: CATSDPTGDSNQPQHF

clone size: NA
D gene: NA
J gene: TRBJ1-6
V gene: TRBV6-1
CDR3 DNA: TGTGCCAGCAGTGCACTACGGTGGGAGGAGGATTCACCCCTCCACTTT
CDR3 protein: CASSALRWEEDSPLHF

clone size: NA
D gene: NA
J gene: TRBJ1-6
V gene: TRBV7-2
CDR3 DNA: TGTGCCAGCAGCTTTTCGGCCAGGGGCTCCTATAATTCACCCCTCCACTTT
CDR3 protein: CASSFSARGSYNSPLHF

clone size: NA
D gene: TRBD2
J gene: TRBJ2-3
V gene: TRBV24-1
CDR3 DNA: TGTGCCACCAGTGATTTGGGGACTAGCGGGCCCACAGATACGCAGTATTTT
CDR3 protein: CATSDLGTSGPTDTQYF

clone size: NA
D gene: NA
J gene: TRBJ1-2
V gene: TRBV7-2
CDR3 DNA: TGTGCCAGCAGCTTATCTAAAAACACCGTTGAAGGCTACACCTTC
CDR3 protein: CASSLSKNTVEGYTF

clone size: NA
D gene: NA
J gene: TRBJ1-2
V gene: TRBV3-1/TRBV3-2
CDR3 DNA: TGTGCCAGCAGCCAAGTTCTAATGGGGCCATATGGCTACACCTTC
CDR3 protein: CASSQVLMGPYGYTF

clone size: NA
D gene: NA
J gene: TRBJ2-3
V gene: TRBV5-1
CDR3 DNA: TGCGCCAGCAGTTCACAGGGCCACACAGATACGCAGTATTTT
CDR3 protein: CASSSQGHTDTQYF

clone size: few
D gene: NA
J gene: TRBJ1-2
V gene: TRBV30
CDR3 DNA: TGTGCCTGGAGGCGAGAGTTTAACTGGGGCTACACCTTC
CDR3 protein: CAWRREFNWGYTF

clone size: once
D gene: NA
J gene: TRBJ2-1
V gene: TRBV7-8
CDR3 DNA: TGTGCCAGCAGCTTAATTCTTTTCCAGACCCGGTACAATGAGCAGTTCTTC
CDR3 protein: CASSLILFQTRYNEQFF

clone size: few
D gene: NA
J gene: TRBJ1-2
V gene: TRBV5-1
CDR3 DNA: TGCGCCAGCAGCTTCGGACAGTCTGGTGGCTACACCTTC
CDR3 protein: CASSFGQSGGYTF

clone size: NA
D gene: NA
J gene: TRBJ1-2
V gene: TRBV30
CDR3 DNA: TGTGCCTGGAGCAGGGGCAACTATGGCTACACCTTC
CDR3 protein: CAWSRGNYGYTF

clone size: NA
D gene: NA
J gene: TRBJ2-2
V gene: TRBV6-5
CDR3 DNA: TGTGCCAGCAGTTACTCAGGAAACGCGAACACCGGGGAGCTGTTTTTT
CDR3 protein: CASSYSGNANTGELFF

clone size: NA
D gene: NA
J gene: TRBJ1-5
V gene: TRBV5-6
CDR3 DNA: TGTGCCAGCAGCTTTTCGCAGCACAATCAGCCCCAGCATTTT
CDR3 protein: CASSFSQHNQPQHF

clone size: few
D gene: NA
J gene: TRBJ2-5
V gene: TRBV30
CDR3 DNA: TGTGCCTGGAGTGTACTCTCGCGAGAGACCCAGTACTTC
CDR3 protein: CAWSVLSRETQYF

clone size: NA
D gene: NA
J gene: TRBJ2-1
V gene: TRBV7-3
CDR3 DNA: TGTGCCAGCAGCTTACCCCCCGTCCATGAGCAGTTCTTC
CDR3 protein: CASSLPPVHEQFF

clone size: NA
D gene: NA
J gene: TRBJ2-3
V gene: TRBV18
CDR3 DNA: TGTGCCAGCTCACCAAGGTCAGATACGCAGTATTTT
CDR3 protein: CASSPRSDTQYF

clone size: NA
D gene: TRBD1
J gene: TRBJ1-1
V gene: TRBV6-5
CDR3 DNA: TGTGCCAGCAGTCAGCGACAGGGGCGCACTGAAGCTTTCTTT
CDR3 protein: CASSQRQGRTEAFF

clone size: few
D gene: NA
J gene: TRBJ1-2
V gene: TRBV3-1/TRBV3-2
CDR3 DNA: TGTGCCAGCAGCGCTTCAGGGTATGGCTACACCTTC
CDR3 protein: CASSASGYGYTF

clone size: NA
D gene: NA
J gene: TRBJ1-1
V gene: TRBV18
CDR3 DNA: TGTGCCAGCTCACCACTATCGGGGCAGCAGAACACTGAAGCTTTCTTT
CDR3 protein: CASSPLSGQQNTEAFF

clone size: few
D gene: TRBD1
J gene: TRBJ1-1
V gene: TRBV9
CDR3 DNA: TGTGCCAGCAGCCGGGGACAGGAGAACACTGAAGCTTTCTTT
CDR3 protein: CASSRGQENTEAFF

clone size: NA
D gene: NA
J gene: TRBJ1-2
V gene: TRBV4-1
CDR3 DNA: TGCGCCAGCAGCCAAGTAGGTCAGGTAGCTAACTATGGCTACACCTTC
CDR3 protein: CASSQVGQVANYGYTF

clone size: few
D gene: NA
J gene: TRBJ1-5
V gene: TRBV10-2
CDR3 DNA: TGCGCCAGCAGTGAGTCGGGGACTCGGCATAGCAATCAGCCCCAGCATTTT
CDR3 protein: CASSESGTRHSNQPQHF

clone size: NA
D gene: TRBD1
J gene: TRBJ1-4
V gene: TRBV15
CDR3 DNA: TGTGCCACCAGCAGAGTTGGGACAGGGGGTAATAATGAAAAACTGTTTTTT
CDR3 protein: CATSRVGTGGNNEKLFF

clone size: NA
D gene: TRBD2
J gene: TRBJ2-2
V gene: TRBV27
CDR3 DNA: TGTGCCAGCAGTAATCCTAGCGGGACGAACACCGGGGAGCTGTTTTTT
CDR3 protein: CASSNPSGTNTGELFF

clone size: few
D gene: NA
J gene: TRBJ1-6
V gene: TRBV6-1
CDR3 DNA: TGTGCCAGCAGTGAACGGAGCAATCGGTCACCCCTCCACTTT
CDR3 protein: CASSERSNRSPLHF

clone size: NA
D gene: NA
J gene: TRBJ2-1
V gene: TRBV4-3
CDR3 DNA: TGCGCCAGCAGCCAAGAGGTACGGGATGAGCAGTTCTTC
CDR3 protein: CASSQEVRDEQFF

clone size: NA
D gene: NA
J gene: TRBJ1-2
V gene: TRBV20-1
CDR3 DNA: TGCAGTGCCACAGACAACTATGGCTACACCTTC
CDR3 protein: CSATDNYGYTF

clone size: NA
D gene: NA
J gene: TRBJ1-2
V gene: TRBV5-8
CDR3 DNA: TGTGCCAGCACTACCAGGCAGGTGATCTCTAACTATGGCTACACCTTC
CDR3 protein: CASTTRQVISNYGYTF

clone size: NA
D gene: NA
J gene: TRBJ2-1
V gene: TRBV24-1
CDR3 DNA: TGTGCCACCAGTTCTAGGGTTAGCTCCTACAATGAGCAGTTCTTC
CDR3 protein: CATSSRVSSYNEQFF

clone size: NA
D gene: NA
J gene: TRBJ1-3
V gene: TRBV5-1
CDR3 DNA: TGCGCCAGCAGCTTGGGGGGGAATACGCCTGGAAACACCATATATTTT
CDR3 protein: CASSLGGNTPGNTIYF

clone size: NA
D gene: NA
J gene: TRBJ2-3
V gene: TRBV12-2
CDR3 DNA: TGTGCAAGTCGCCGCTTTAGGCCCACCCCCTCTCTGACAGATACGCAGTATTTT
CDR3 protein: CASRRFRPTPSLTDTQYF

clone size: NA
D gene: NA
J gene: TRBJ1-2
V gene: TRBV6-5
CDR3 DNA: TGTGCCAGCAGTTATAACAGGTTGCACACCTTC
CDR3 protein: CASSYNRLHTF

clone size: NA
D gene: NA
J gene: TRBJ1-5
V gene: TRBV6-2/TRBV6-3
CDR3 DNA: TGTGCCAGCAGTCCCTCGGGCAATCAGCCCCAGCATTTT
CDR3 protein: CASSPSGNQPQHF

clone size: NA
D gene: TRBD1
J gene: TRBJ1-4
V gene: TRBV18
CDR3 DNA: TGTGCCAGCGCCGAACAGGGGGCGCAGGAAAAACTGTTTTTT
CDR3 protein: CASAEQGAQEKLFF

clone size: NA
D gene: NA
J gene: TRBJ1-2
V gene: TRBV28
CDR3 DNA: TGTGCCAGCAGTTGGGCTAACTATGGCTACACCTTC
CDR3 protein: CASSWANYGYTF

clone size: NA
D gene: NA
J gene: TRBJ2-3
V gene: TRBV27
CDR3 DNA: TGTGCCAGCAGTGCGCACAACACAGATACGCAGTATTTT
CDR3 protein: CASSAHNTDTQYF

clone size: few
D gene: NA
J gene: TRBJ1-2
V gene: TRBV6-5
CDR3 DNA: TGTGCCAGCAGGCGCCCTTCGGGTGGCTACACCTTC
CDR3 protein: CASRRPSGGYTF

clone size: once
D gene: TRBD1
J gene: TRBJ1-5
V gene: TRBV7-3
CDR3 DNA: TGTGCCAGCAGCCCCACAGGGGGTCAGCCCCAGCATTTT
CDR3 protein: CASSPTGGQPQHF

clone size: NA
D gene: TRBD1
J gene: TRBJ1-3
V gene: TRBV6-5
CDR3 DNA: TGTGCCAGCAGTCCCGACAGGGGGGGAAACACCATATATTTT
CDR3 protein: CASSPDRGGNTIYF

clone size: NA
D gene: TRBD1
J gene: TRBJ2-1
V gene: TRBV20-1
CDR3 DNA: TGCAGTGCTAGTAAGGCAGGGGGCTTCTACAATGAGCAGTTCTTC
CDR3 protein: CSASKAGGFYNEQFF

clone size: NA
D gene: TRBD1
J gene: TRBJ1-4
V gene: TRBV9
CDR3 DNA: TGTGCCAGCAGCGTCGGGACAGGCCTTGAAAAACTGTTTTTT
CDR3 protein: CASSVGTGLEKLFF